Detailed here is one TCR beta chain. Its target is unknown. The record originates from a study of T cells in Graves' hyperthyroidism and ophthalmopathy. Whole-study results and caveats: For ophthalmopathy, model prediction preceded onset by a median approximately 6 months. Blood also showed most of the thyroid clonotypes that were expanded above 0.001.

The CDR3 length is 17 residues. V lost 3 bases to trimming and J lost 7 bases; unmatched junction nucleotides: 12. Per the germline V gene, CDR1 is ENHRY and CDR2 is SYGVKD. The study based diagnoses on clinical symptoms, serum thyroxine and TRAb, thyroid ultrasound and orbital computed tomography. Researchers took RNA transcripts and amplified the TCR beta CDR3 regions from them. RT-PCR in the first round (using the HTBI primer set) targeted the TCR CDR3. One entry per CDR3 protein results from TCRdb running MiXCR on the multiplex PCR reads. The repertoire holds hundreds of thousands of distinct CDR3 sequences, less than 45% seen once, with less than 9.5% in the top ten.

The clonotype originates from an adult man with Graves' disease, either hyperthyroidism or ophthalmopathy (not recorded which). Sequencing used peripheral blood or thyroid tissue (not recorded which). The rearrangement joins TRBV10-3 to TRBJ1-5, with 10 bases matching TRBD1. The CDR3 is CAISDRLLGQGRQPQHF. The CDR3 coding sequence is TGTGCCATCAGTGATCGGCTCTTGGGACAGGGGAGGCAGCCCCAGCATTTT.